Included here is one TCR beta chain sequence, with context. At one end the junction does not follow the germline gene, possibly because of a read error. With random hexamers, reverse transcription was performed on 0.5 to 1 ug of RNA. TCRdb used MiXCR to reprocess the immunoSEQ multiplex PCR reads, holding one entry per CDR3 protein. The table has roughly 300,000 distinct CDR3 sequences, roughly 84% seen once. Germline loops: CDR1 MNHEY, CDR2 SVGAGI. The CDR3 spans 16 residues. The data originate from a study of CD8 T cells in Susac syndrome. TCR beta sequences were obtained from blood CD8+ and CD4+ T cells.

The origin of this receptor is a human donor with multiple sclerosis. The sequencing input was CD8+ T cells from PBMCs. The genes are TRBV6-5 and TRBJ2-1; 8 nucleotides line up with TRBD1. CDR3 sequence reads: CASSYSTGEWYNERFF. CDR3 nucleotides: TGTGCCAGCAGTTACTCGACAGGGGAGTGGTACAATGAGCGGTTCTTC.